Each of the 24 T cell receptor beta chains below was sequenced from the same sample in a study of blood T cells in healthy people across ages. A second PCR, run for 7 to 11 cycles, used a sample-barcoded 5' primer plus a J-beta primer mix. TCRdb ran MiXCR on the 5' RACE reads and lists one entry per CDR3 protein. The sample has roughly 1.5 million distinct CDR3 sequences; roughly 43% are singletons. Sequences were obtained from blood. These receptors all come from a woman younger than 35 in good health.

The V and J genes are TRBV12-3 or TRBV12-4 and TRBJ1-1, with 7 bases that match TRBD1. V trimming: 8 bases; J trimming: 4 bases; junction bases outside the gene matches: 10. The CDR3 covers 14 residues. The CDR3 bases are TGTGCCAGCCTCACGGGAACAGGGGCCACTGAAGCTTTCTTT. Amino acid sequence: CASLTGTGATEAFF.

CDR3 protein: CSASFPPGLAGVGQYF. For the CDR3, the DNA is TGCAGTGCTAGCTTTCCCCCGGGACTAGCGGGGGTTGGGCAGTACTTC. This chain uses TRBV20-1 with TRBJ2-7; 14 bases are a match to TRBD2. There are 16 residues in the CDR3. Losses at the gene ends were 3 bases for V and 9 bases for J; bases not matched to a gene: 13. Germline V lookup: CDR1 DFQATT, CDR2 SNEGSKA (reference sequence).

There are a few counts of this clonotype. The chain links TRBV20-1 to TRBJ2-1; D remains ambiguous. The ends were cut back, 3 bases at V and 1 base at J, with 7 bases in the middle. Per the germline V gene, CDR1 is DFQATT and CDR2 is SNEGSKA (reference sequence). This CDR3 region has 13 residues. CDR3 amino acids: CSASDSSYNEQFF. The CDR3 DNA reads TGCAGTGCTAGTGATTCATCCTACAATGAGCAGTTCTTC.

CDR3 coding DNA: TGTGCCAGCAGCGACCAGGGGTTTAGGAACACCGGGGAGCTGTTTTTT. Translation: CASSDQGFRNTGELFF. This chain links TRBV7-2 with TRBJ2-2, with D possibly matching TRBD1 (6 bases). Deletions cut 5 bases from V and 1 base from J, with 14 bases between. The CDR3 is 16 residues long. CDR1 and CDR2 (germline): SGHTA, FQGNSA.

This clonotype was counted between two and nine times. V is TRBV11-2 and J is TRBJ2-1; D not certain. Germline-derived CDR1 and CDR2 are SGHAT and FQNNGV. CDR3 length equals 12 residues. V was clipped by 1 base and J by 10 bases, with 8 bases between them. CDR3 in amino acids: CASSLGIWEQFF. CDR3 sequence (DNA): TGTGCCAGCAGCTTAGGCATTTGGGAGCAGTTCTTC. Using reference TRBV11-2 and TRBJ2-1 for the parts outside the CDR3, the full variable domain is EAGVAQSPRYKIIEKRQSVAFWCNPISGHATLYWYQQILGQGPKLLIQFQNNGVVDDSQLPKDRFSAERLKGVDSTLKIQPAKLEDSAVYLCASSLGIWEQFFGPGTRLTVL.

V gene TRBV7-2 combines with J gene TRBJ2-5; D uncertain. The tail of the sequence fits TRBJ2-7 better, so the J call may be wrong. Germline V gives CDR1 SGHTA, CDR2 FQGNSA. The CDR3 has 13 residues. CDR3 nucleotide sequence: TGTGCCAGCAGCTTGCACAGTGCCTACGAGCAGTACTTC. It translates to CASSLHSAYEQYF.

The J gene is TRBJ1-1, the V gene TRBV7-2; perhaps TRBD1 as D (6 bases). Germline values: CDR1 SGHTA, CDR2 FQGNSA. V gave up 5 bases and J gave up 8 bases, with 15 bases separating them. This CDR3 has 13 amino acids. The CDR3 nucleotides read TGTGCCAGCAGCGGACGGGGGGGCAGGGAAGCTTTCTTT. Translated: CASSGRGGREAFF.

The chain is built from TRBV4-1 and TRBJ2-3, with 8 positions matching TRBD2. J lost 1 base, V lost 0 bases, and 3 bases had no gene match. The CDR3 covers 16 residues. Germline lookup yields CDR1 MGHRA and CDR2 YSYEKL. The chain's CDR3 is CASSQDSRGGTDTQYF. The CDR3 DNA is TGCGCCAGCAGCCAAGATTCGCGGGGGGGCACAGATACGCAGTATTTT.

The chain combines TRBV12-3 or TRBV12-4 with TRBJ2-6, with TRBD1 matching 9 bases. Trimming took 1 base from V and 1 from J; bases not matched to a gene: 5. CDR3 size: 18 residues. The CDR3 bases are TGTGCCAGCAGTTTAGGGACAGGGGTTTCGTCTGGGGCCAACGTCCTGACTTTC. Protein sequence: CASSLGTGVSSGANVLTF.

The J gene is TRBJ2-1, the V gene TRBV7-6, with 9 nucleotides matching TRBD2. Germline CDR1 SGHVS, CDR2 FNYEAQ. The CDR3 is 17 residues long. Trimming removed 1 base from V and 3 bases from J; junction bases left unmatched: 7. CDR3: CASSLGYQREVYNEQFF. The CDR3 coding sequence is TGTGCCAGCAGCTTAGGCTATCAGCGGGAGGTCTACAATGAGCAGTTCTTC.

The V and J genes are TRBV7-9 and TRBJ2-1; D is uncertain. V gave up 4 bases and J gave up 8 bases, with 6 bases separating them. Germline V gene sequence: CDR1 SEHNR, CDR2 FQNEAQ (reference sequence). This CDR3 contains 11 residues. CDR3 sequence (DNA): TGTGCCAGCAGCTACATCGATGAGCAGTTCTTC. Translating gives CASSYIDEQFF.

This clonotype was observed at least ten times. Here the CDR3 DNA reads TGTGCCACCAGCAGAGATCGAGGCTCTGGGGCCAACGTCCTGACTTTC. It yields the protein CATSRDRGSGANVLTF. This chain joins TRBV15 and TRBJ2-6; D gene ambiguous. Trimming pared 0 bases from V and 0 bases from J, leaving 6 bases between. The germline gives CDR1 LNHNV, CDR2 YYDKDF (reference sequence). The length of the CDR3 is 16 residues.

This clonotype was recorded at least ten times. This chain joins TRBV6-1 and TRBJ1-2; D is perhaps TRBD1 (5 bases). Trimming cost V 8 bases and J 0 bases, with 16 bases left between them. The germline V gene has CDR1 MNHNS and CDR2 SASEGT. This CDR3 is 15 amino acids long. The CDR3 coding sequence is TGTGCCAGCCAACCGGGGACTGCAACTAACTATGGCTACACCTTC. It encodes CASQPGTATNYGYTF.

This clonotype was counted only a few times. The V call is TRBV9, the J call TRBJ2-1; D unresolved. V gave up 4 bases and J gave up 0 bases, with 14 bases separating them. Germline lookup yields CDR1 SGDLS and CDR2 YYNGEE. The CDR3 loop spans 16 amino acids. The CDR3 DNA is TGTGCCAGCAGCTCGACGGGTTCCAGCTCCTACAATGAGCAGTTCTTC. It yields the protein CASSSTGSSSYNEQFF. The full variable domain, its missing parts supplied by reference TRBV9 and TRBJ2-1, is DSGVTQTPKHLITATGQRVTLRCSPRSGDLSVYWYQQSLDQGLQFLIQYYNGEERAKGNILERFSAQQFPDLHSELNLSSLELGDSALYFCASSSTGSSSYNEQFFGPGTRLTVL.

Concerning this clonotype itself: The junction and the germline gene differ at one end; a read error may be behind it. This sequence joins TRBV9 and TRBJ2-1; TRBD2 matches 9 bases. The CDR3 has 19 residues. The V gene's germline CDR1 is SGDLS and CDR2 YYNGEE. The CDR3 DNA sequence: TGTGCCAGCAGCCGCCCAATAGCGGGAGTGTTGAGCTCCTACAATGAGCAGTACTTT. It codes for CASSRPIAGVLSSYNEQYF.

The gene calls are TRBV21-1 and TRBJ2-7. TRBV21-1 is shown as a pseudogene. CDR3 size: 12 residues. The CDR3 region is CASSKRIYEQYF. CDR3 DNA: TGTGCCAGCAGCAAACGGATCTACGAGCAGTACTTC.

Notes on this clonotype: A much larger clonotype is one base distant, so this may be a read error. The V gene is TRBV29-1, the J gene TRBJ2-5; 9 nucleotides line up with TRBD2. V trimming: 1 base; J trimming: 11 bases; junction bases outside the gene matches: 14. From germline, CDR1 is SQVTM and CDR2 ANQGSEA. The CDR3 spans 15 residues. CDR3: CSVEVSGSYYNEQYF. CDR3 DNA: TGCAGCGTTGAAGTTAGCGGGAGCTACTACAATGAGCAGTACTTC. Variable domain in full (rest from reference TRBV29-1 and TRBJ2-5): SAVISQKPSRDICQRGTSLTIQCQVDSQVTMMFWYRQQPGQSLTLIATANQGSEATYESGFVIDKFPISRPNLTFSTLTVSNMSPEDSSIYLCSVEVSGSYYNEQYFGPGTRLLVL.

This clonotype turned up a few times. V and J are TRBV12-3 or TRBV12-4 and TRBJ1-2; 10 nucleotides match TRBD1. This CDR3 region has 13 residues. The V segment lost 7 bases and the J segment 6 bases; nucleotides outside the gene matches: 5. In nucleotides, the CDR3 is TGTGCCAGCAACCAGGACAGGGGGAATGGCTACACCTTC. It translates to CASNQDRGNGYTF.

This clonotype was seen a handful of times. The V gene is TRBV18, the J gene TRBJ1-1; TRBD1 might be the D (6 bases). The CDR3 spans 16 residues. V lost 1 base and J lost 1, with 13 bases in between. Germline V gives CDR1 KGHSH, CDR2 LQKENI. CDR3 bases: TGTGCCAGCTCACCACTCAGGGGAAGAGCGAACACTGAAGCTTTCTTT. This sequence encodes CASSPLRGRANTEAFF. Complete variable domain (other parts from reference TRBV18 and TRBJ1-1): NAGVMQNPRHLVRRRGQEARLRCSPMKGHSHVYWYRQLPEEGLKFMVYLQKENIIDESGMPKERFSAEFPKEGPSILRIQQVVRGDSAAYFCASSPLRGRANTEAFFGQGTRLTVV.

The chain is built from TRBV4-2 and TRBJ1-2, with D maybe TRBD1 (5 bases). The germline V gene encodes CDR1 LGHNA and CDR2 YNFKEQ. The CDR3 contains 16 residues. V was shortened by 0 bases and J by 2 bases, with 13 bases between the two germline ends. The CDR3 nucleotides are TGTGCCAGCAGCCAAGAAAGGGCAGGGAAAAACTATGGCTACACCTTC. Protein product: CASSQERAGKNYGYTF.

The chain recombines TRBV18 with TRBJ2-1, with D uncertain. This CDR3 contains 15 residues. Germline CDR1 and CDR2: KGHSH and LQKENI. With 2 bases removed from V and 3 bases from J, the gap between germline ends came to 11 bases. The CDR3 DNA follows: TGTGCCAGCTCACCATCCCAGGCCATCTACAATGAGCAGTTCTTC. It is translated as CASSPSQAIYNEQFF.

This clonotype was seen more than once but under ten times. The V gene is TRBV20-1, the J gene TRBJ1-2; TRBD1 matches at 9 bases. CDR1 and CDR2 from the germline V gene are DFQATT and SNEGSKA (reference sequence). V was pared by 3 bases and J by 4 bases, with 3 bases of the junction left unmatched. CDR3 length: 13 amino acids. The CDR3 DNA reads TGCAGTGCTAGCTGGGACAGGGTCTATGGCTACACCTTC. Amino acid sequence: CSASWDRVYGYTF.

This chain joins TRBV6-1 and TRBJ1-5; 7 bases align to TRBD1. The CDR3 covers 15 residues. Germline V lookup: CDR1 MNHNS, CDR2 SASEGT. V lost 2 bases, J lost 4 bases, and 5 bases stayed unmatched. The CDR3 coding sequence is TGTGCCAGCAGTGAACAGGGACAGATTAATCAGCCCCAGCATTTT. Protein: CASSEQGQINQPQHF.

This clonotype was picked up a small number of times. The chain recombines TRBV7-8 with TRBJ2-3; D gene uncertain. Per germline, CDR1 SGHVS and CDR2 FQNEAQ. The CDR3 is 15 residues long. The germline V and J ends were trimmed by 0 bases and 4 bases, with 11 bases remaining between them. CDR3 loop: CASSLAPSFSDTQYF. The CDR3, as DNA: TGTGCCAGCAGCTTAGCGCCGAGTTTCTCAGATACGCAGTATTTT.